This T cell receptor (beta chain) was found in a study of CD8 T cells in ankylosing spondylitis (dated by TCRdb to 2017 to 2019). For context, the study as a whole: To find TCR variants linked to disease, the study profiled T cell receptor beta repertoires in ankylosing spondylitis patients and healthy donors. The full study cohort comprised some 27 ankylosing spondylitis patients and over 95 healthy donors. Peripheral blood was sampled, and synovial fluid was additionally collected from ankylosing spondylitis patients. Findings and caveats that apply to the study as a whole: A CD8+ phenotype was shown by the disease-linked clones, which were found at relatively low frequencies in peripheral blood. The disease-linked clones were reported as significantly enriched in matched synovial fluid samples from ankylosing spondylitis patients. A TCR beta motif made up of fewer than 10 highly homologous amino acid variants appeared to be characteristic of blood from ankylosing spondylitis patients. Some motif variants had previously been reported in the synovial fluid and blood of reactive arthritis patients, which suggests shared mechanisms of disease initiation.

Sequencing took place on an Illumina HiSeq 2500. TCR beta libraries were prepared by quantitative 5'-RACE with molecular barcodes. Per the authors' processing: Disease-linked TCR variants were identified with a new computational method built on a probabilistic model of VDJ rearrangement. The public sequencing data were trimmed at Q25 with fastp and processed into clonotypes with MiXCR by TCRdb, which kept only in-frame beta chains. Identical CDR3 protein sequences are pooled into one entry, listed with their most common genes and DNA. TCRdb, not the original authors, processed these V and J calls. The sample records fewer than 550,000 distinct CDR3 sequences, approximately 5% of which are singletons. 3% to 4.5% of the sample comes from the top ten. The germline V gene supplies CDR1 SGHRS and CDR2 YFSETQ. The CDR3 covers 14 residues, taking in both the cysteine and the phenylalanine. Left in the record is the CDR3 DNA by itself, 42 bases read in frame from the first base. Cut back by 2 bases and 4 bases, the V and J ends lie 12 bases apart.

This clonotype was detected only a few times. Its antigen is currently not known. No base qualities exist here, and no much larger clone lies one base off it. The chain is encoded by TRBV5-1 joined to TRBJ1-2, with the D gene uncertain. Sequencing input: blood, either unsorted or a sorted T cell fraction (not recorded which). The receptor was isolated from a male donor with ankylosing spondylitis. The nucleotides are TGCGCCAGCAGCTTTGATGGCAGAGGCTATGGCTACACCTTC. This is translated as CASSFDGRGYGYTF.